This section outlines one TCR beta chain sequence together with its context. What antigen it recognizes has not been identified. Base quality data are lacking; no much larger clone is found one base away. As encoded in the germline V gene, CDR1 is SGHTA while CDR2 is FQGNSA. Taken from cysteine to phenylalanine, the CDR3 has 12 residues. Only the CDR3 part of the read is kept: 36 bases, read in frame from the first base. V was cut back by 5 bases and J by 0 bases, leaving a gap of 4 bases between them. This specimen comes from a study of shared clonotypes between healthy human individuals (dated by TCRdb to the early 2020s). With respect to the entire study: The cohort included a few men and a couple of women between 18 and 49 years of age. For each donor, CD4 naive and CD4 memory were each given three plates, CD8 naive was given two plates, and CD8 memory was given one plate. To estimate repertoire size and how much clonotype sharing occurs between individuals, the study deeply sequenced the blood TCR repertoires of five healthy adults. To increase sequencing depth and limit assay-specific biases, TCR repertoire library preparation and sequencing were carried out by different laboratories using diverse techniques. Leukapheresis yielded between about 0.85 and 10 billion PBMCs per donor.

TCR CDR3 regions were amplified from genomic DNA by multiplex PCR using the deep immunoSEQ assay. Extracted genomic DNA from each cell subset was distributed evenly across all wells of several immunoSEQ 96-well plates, and each plate was treated as a replicate. Each replicate PCR for sorted subsets received about 0.2 ug genomic DNA, equal to some 32,000 T cell genomes. The purified libraries were quantified using a Qubit 3.0 fluorometer, sized with a Bioanalyzer 2100, and then quantified again using the KAPA Library Quantification kit. Every immunoSEQ 96-well plate was sequenced on a dedicated single-read 150-cycle Illumina NextSeq 550 flow cell. Per the authors' processing: The immunoSEQ output contained only junctional sequences without quality scores, so filtering could not match that applied to full-length reads. Sequences were annotated with PyIR, a Python wrapper for IgBLAST v1.9, and V/J genes and CDR3 were assigned using IMGT germline references. Any read was removed if the V/J assignment was weak (E-value above 1e-6), the CDR3 was missing, or the read contained stop codons, out-of-frame junctions, or ambiguous translated residues. V3J clonotypes were defined as sequences sharing the same inferred V gene, J gene, and CDR3 amino acid sequence. Percentage overlap between repertoires was computed as shared unique clonotypes divided by the size of the smaller repertoire. Repertoire richness was assessed with RTK rarefaction, the Chao1 estimator, and Recon v2.1 estimates of unobserved clonotypes. OLGA was used to compute generation probabilities for all TCRbeta clonotypes that the gDNA method yielded from a handful of donors. Held by TCRdb, this immuneACCESS table contains in-frame sequences only and omits some clones. Under half of the omission traces to an unresolved V gene where checked; the cause of the rest is unknown. V, J and clone size were drawn from that table, and D and trimming were deduced from the DNA. The sample contains about 1.1 million clones, around 77% of them found a single time. The top ten constitute over 0.8% of the sample.

Donors were healthy HIV-negative adults with no recently reported acute infections or vaccinations. All donors were Caucasian adults living in Nashville, Tennessee, USA. Magnetic negative selection was used to enrich CD4+ T cells, after which naive cells were positively selected on CD45RA and the negative fraction became the memory subset. Blood was collected by leukapheresis, and PBMCs were isolated by Ficoll-Histopaque density gradient centrifugation and then cryopreserved in liquid nitrogen vapor phase. Analytical flow cytometry was used to check the purity and quantity of each magnetically sorted T cell population. Genomic DNA was isolated from every sorted fraction and measured by UV absorbance on a Nanodrop 2000c. Overall results and qualifications from the work: Even with the large sequencing depth, rarefaction of the sorted-subset datasets indicated that sequencing was incomplete. Estimated clonotype richness was generally larger for naive than for memory subsets. Compared with non-shared clonotypes, the clonotypes found in all four sorted-subset donors had higher generation probabilities. The genetic and exposure-history diversity represented was limited by the small number of donors. When a handful of donors were compared, the shared fraction of clonotypes was 5% to 6.5% for naive CD4, around 3.6% for naive CD8, 2.3% for memory CD4, and 0.35% to 0.4% for memory CD8. Based on pairwise subsampling, the degree of clonotype sharing among donors was expected to be affected by sequencing depth. Sampling was limited to blood, and TCR repertoires in tissue likely differ from TCR repertoires in blood.

The sequence is built from TRBV7-2 and TRBJ1-2; the D gene cannot be named for sure. This TCR derives from a man aged 18 to 30 in good health. Some clones in this sample may be carry-over from other donors' samples. Sequencing was performed on memory CD4+ T cells from PBMCs. The sample's cell subset or site label, in plain terms: CD45RA-negative fraction. The DNA sequence reads TGTGCCAGCAGCGGGACTAACTATGGCTACACCTTC. Translated, this is CASSGTNYGYTF.